Here is one TCR beta chain with its context. The data originate from a study of blood T cell repertoires in COVID-19. Study background: Samples came from the United States, Italy and Spain, spanning acute and convalescent COVID-19. The analysed material was cDNA or gDNA that came from T cells, B-cell-depleted T cells, or PBMCs.

In the original workflow: Nucleated cell number was recorded as an estimate derived from reference gene primer amplification. The method was immunoSEQ multiplex PCR; TCRdb's version includes in-frame clones alone and lacks a portion of them. V and J calls and clone size follow that table, whereas D and trimming were derived from the DNA. The table shows around 260,000 clones, with roughly 85% occurring only once. Sequencing used peripheral blood. This receptor was obtained from a woman aged 45-60 years who had recovered from COVID-19.

This CDR3 reads CASSLGQSHSYNEQFF. For the CDR3, the DNA is TGTGCCAGCAGCTTAGGGCAGTCCCACTCCTACAATGAGCAGTTCTTC. The chain combines TRBV7-2 with TRBJ2-1; D gene ambiguous. Germline lookup yields CDR1 SGHTA and CDR2 FQGNSA. The length of the CDR3 is 16 residues. V lost 1 base, J lost 0 bases, and 10 bases lay in between.